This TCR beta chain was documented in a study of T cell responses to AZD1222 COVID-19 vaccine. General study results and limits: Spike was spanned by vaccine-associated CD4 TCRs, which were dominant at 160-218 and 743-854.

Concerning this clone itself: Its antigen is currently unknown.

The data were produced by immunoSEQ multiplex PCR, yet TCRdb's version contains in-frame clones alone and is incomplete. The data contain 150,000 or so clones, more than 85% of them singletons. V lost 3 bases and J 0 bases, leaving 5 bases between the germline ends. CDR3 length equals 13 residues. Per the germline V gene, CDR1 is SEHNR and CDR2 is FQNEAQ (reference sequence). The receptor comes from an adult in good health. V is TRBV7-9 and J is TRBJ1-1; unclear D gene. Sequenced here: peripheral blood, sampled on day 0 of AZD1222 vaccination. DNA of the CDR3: TGTGCCAGCAGCTTCGGTCTGAACACTGAAGCTTTCTTT. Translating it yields CASSFGLNTEAFF.